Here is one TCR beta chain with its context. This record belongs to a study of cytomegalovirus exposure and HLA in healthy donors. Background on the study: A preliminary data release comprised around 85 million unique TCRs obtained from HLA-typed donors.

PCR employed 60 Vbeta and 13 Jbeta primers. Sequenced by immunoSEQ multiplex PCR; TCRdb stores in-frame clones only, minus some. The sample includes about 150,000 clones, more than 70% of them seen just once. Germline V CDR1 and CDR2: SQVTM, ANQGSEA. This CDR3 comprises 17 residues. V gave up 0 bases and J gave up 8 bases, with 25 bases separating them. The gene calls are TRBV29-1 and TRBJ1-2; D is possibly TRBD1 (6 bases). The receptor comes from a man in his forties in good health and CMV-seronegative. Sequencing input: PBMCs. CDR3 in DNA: TGCAGCGTTGAAGAGTCGCTGGTGTCAGGGGCAGTGGGCGGCTACACCTTC. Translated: CSVEESLVSGAVGGYTF.